Below are 15 T cell receptor beta chains sequenced from a single sample in a study of T-cell reconstitution after alpha-beta-depleted transplantation in children. Preparation of the TCRbeta library involved a method that used unique molecular identifiers. Each CDR3 protein is one row after TCRdb ran MiXCR on the PCR reads. The table has 600,000 or so distinct CDR3 sequences, roughly 23% seen once. The material sequenced was PBMCs, mostly from graft donor cells, taken 360 days after TCRalphabeta/CD19-depleted stem cell transplant. The receptors derive from a boy younger than two who had a stem cell transplant for acute myeloid leukemia, so the T cells may come from the graft donor.

This clonotype was seen more than once but under ten times. The V gene is TRBV3-1, the J gene TRBJ2-2; maybe TRBD2 (6 bases). Deletions cut 2 bases from V and 4 bases from J, with 17 bases between. The CDR3 spans 17 residues. CDR1 and CDR2 from the germline V gene are LGHDT and YNNKEL (reference sequence). The CDR3 DNA is TGTGCCAGCAGCCAAAGGCGAACTAGCATCGGCACCGGGGAGCTGTTTTTT. This encodes CASSQRRTSIGTGELFF.

About this clonotype itself: This clone may be a read error of a much larger clone one base away. This sequence joins TRBV20-1 and TRBJ2-7; no definite D call. Germline CDR1 reads DFQATT; CDR2 reads SNEGSKA (reference sequence). The CDR3 has 13 amino acids. Trimming took off 6 bases at V and 2 bases at J, with 14 bases between the two ends. The CDR3 nucleotides read TGCAGTGCGACTCCCGTGGAAACCTACGAGCAGTACTTC. This gives the protein CSATPVETYEQYF.

This clonotype was detected only a few times. The CDR3 region is CAISAIGRYGYTF. The CDR3 nucleotides read TGTGCCATCAGTGCGATAGGGAGGTATGGCTACACCTTC. The chain couples TRBV10-3 to TRBJ1-2; D unresolved. Germline CDR1 reads ENHRY; CDR2 reads SYGVKD. Trimming cost V 4 bases and J 5 bases, with 11 bases left between them. CDR3 length equals 13 residues.

This clonotype occurred a few times. This chain joins TRBV10-3 and TRBJ2-7; 10 nucleotides align to TRBD1. The CDR3 length is 14 residues. Trimming removed 6 bases from V and 2 bases from J; junction bases left unmatched: 4. From germline, CDR1 is ENHRY and CDR2 SYGVKD. CDR3 DNA: TGTGCCATCAGAGGGGACAGGGGTCCCTACGAGCAGTACTTC. Protein sequence: CAIRGDRGPYEQYF.

CDR3 nucleotides: TGCGCCAGCAGCCAATCCGGACAGGGGGCACGGGAGCAGTACTTC. As protein: CASSQSGQGAREQYF. The rearrangement links TRBV4-3 to TRBJ2-7; TRBD1 matches at 11 bases. Germline trimming cut 2 bases from V and 7 bases from J; bases unmatched to any gene: 7. Germline loops: CDR1 LGHNA, CDR2 YSLEER. This CDR3 spans 15 amino acids.

This clonotype appeared many times. The genes are TRBV6-2 or TRBV6-3 and TRBJ2-7; TRBD1 matches at 7 bases. CDR1 and CDR2 from the germline V gene are MNHEY and SVGEGT. The CDR3 sequence is 14 residues long. V lost 0 bases to trimming and J lost 6 bases; unmatched junction nucleotides: 5. Here the CDR3 reads CASSYSGRGTEQYV. As DNA, the CDR3 is TGTGCCAGCAGTTACTCTGGCAGGGGGACCGAGCAGTACGTC.

In its sample, this clonotype was seen many times. V is TRBV4-3 and J is TRBJ2-1; no clear D. The germline V gene has CDR1 LGHNA and CDR2 YSLEER. The V end lost 0 bases, the J end lost 0 bases, and 9 bases lay between the germline ends. The CDR3 extends over 16 amino acids. Here the CDR3 DNA reads TGCGCCAGCAGCCAAGAAGGGCTAGTCTCCTACAATGAGCAGTTCTTC. Its translation: CASSQEGLVSYNEQFF.

The J gene is TRBJ1-2, the V gene TRBV12-3 or TRBV12-4, with 7 bases that match TRBD1. The trim removed 7 bases at V and 3 bases at J, leaving 2 bases unmatched. This CDR3 is built from 12 residues. The CDR3 DNA sequence: TGTGCCAGCACTACAGGGGACTATGGCTACACCTTC. This encodes CASTTGDYGYTF.

This clonotype has ten or more counts. The CDR3 sequence: CASSPGDSRPYNEQFF. The CDR3 nucleotides are TGTGCCAGCTCACCTGGGGACAGCCGACCTTACAATGAGCAGTTCTTC. The V call is TRBV18, the J call TRBJ2-1, with 7 bases that match TRBD1. Trimming at V came to 3 bases and at J to 4 bases, leaving 9 bases not matched to a gene. From germline, CDR1 is KGHSH and CDR2 LQKENI. This CDR3 spans 16 amino acids. The whole variable domain, remainder taken from reference TRBV18 and TRBJ2-1, is NAGVMQNPRHLVRRRGQEARLRCSPMKGHSHVYWYRQLPEEGLKFMVYLQKENIIDESGMPKERFSAEFPKEGPSILRIQQVVRGDSAAYFCASSPGDSRPYNEQFFGPGTRLTVL.

J is TRBJ2-7 and V is TRBV12-3 or TRBV12-4; D is ambiguous. Trimming cost V 0 bases and J 4 bases, with 7 bases left between them. The CDR3 contains 13 residues. CDR3 amino acids: CASSLAPRYEQYF. The CDR3 DNA is TGTGCCAGCAGTTTAGCGCCAAGGTACGAGCAGTACTTC.

A few counts support this clonotype. V and J are TRBV20-1 and TRBJ2-4; 10 nucleotides align to TRBD2. J was trimmed by 8 bases and V by 6 bases; bases with no gene match: 13. CDR3 size: 15 residues. The V gene's germline CDR1 is DFQATT and CDR2 SNEGSKA (reference sequence). CDR3 residues: CSATLSGGAGYIQYF. The CDR3 DNA sequence: TGCAGTGCCACCCTGAGCGGGGGGGCCGGTTACATTCAGTACTTC.

The chain carries TRBV28 and TRBJ2-2, with D perhaps being TRBD1 or TRBD2 (5 bases each). This CDR3 has 13 residues. Looked up from germline, CDR1 is MDHEN and CDR2 is SYDVKM. V dropped 5 bases and J dropped 7 bases, with 11 bases sitting between them. The CDR3 is CASSRGEVGELFF. Written as DNA, the CDR3 is TGTGCCAGCAGTAGGGGAGAGGTCGGGGAGCTGTTTTTT. Combining the CDR3 with reference TRBV28 and TRBJ2-2 gives the whole variable domain DVKVTQSSRYLVKRTGEKVFLECVQDMDHENMFWYRQDPGLGLRLIYFSYDVKMKEKGDIPEGYSVSREKKERFSLILESASTNQTSMYLCASSRGEVGELFFGEGSRLTVL.

This clonotype was seen at least ten times. The J gene is TRBJ2-3, the V gene TRBV21-1; the table assigns TRBD2, which was not confirmed against the DNA. TRBV21-1 is a recognized pseudogene. This CDR3 has 16 amino acids. CDR3 protein: CASTWEGGFSTDTQYF. For the CDR3, the DNA is TGTGCCAGCACCTGGGAGGGAGGGTTTAGCACAGATACGCAGTATTTT.

CDR3: CASYRVGYEQYF. The CDR3 coding sequence is TGTGCCAGCTACAGGGTGGGCTACGAGCAGTACTTC. V and J are TRBV11-1 and TRBJ2-7; maybe TRBD1 (6 bases). Germline CDR1 reads SGHAT; CDR2 reads FQDESV (reference sequence). The CDR3 runs 12 residues. V lost 8 bases and J 3 bases, leaving 11 bases between the germline ends.

The sample holds a few counts of this clonotype. The chain combines TRBV20-1 with TRBJ2-1, with 10 bases aligning to TRBD2. The V segment lost 1 base and the J segment 13 bases; nucleotides outside the gene matches: 7. This CDR3 is 13 amino acids long. CDR1 and CDR2 from the germline V gene are DFQATT and SNEGSKA (reference sequence). Here the CDR3 reads CSARVLLAGVQFF. Here the CDR3 DNA reads TGCAGTGCTAGAGTGCTCCTAGCGGGGGTACAGTTCTTC.